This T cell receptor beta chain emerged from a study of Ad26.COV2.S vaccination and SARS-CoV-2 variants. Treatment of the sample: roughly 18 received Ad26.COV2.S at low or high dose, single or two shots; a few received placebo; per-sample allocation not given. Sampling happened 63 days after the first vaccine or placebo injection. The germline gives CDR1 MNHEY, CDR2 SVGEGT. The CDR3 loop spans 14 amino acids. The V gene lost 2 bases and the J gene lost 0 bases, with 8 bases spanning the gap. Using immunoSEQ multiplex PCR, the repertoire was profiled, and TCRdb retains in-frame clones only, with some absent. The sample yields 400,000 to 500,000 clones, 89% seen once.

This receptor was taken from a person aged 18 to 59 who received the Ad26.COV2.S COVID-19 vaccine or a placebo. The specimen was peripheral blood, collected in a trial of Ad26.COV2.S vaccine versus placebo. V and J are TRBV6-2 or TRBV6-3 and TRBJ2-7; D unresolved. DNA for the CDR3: TGTGCCAGCAGTTACAGGTCAGACTCCTACGAGCAGTACTTC. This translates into CASSYRSDSYEQYF.